Listed here are 29 T cell receptor beta chains from one sample, sequenced in a study of OX40 agonist ivuxolimab in advanced cancers. TCRdb keeps only in-frame clones here, not all; method: immunoSEQ multiplex PCR. The sample holds 45,000 to 75,000 clones, over 75% seen once. Material: CD4+ or CD8+ T cells sorted from blood, obtained in a trial of the OX40 agonist ivuxolimab. These TCRs come from an adult with an advanced solid tumor such as melanoma, head and neck, liver or kidney cancer.

This clone has just a few counts. The V and J genes are TRBV18 and TRBJ1-2, with D uncertain. Germline V lookup: CDR1 KGHSH, CDR2 LQKENI. Trimming removed 3 bases at V and 6 bases at J, with 11 bases between. The CDR3 runs 13 residues. The CDR3 region has the DNA TGTGCCAGCTCACCGGCGGCAGTTGATGGCTACACCTTC. Amino acids: CASSPAAVDGYTF. Combining the CDR3 with reference TRBV18 and TRBJ1-2 gives the whole variable domain NAGVMQNPRHLVRRRGQEARLRCSPMKGHSHVYWYRQLPEEGLKFMVYLQKENIIDESGMPKERFSAEFPKEGPSILRIQQVVRGDSAAYFCASSPAAVDGYTFGSGTRLTVV.

Here the CDR3 reads CASSLKETQYF. In DNA, the CDR3 is TGTGCCAGCAGCTTAAAAGAGACCCAGTACTTC. J is TRBJ2-5 and V is TRBV7-2; D gene uncertain. Trimming removed 2 bases from V and 3 bases from J, with 1 base in between. Germline V gives CDR1 SGHTA, CDR2 FQGNSA. This CDR3 comprises 11 residues.

The J gene is TRBJ1-1, the V gene TRBV6-5; D remains unclear. In germline, CDR1 is MNHEY, CDR2 SVGAGI. V lost 7 bases and J lost 1, with 16 bases in between. This CDR3 has 15 amino acids. The CDR3 DNA is TGTGCCAGCAATACACCTACCTTCGGGAACACTGAAGCTTTCTTT. Its translation is CASNTPTFGNTEAFF.

This clone was picked up a small number of times. The gene calls are TRBV5-8 and TRBJ2-1; 7 bases align to TRBD2. The V segment lost 4 bases and the J segment 7 bases; nucleotides outside the gene matches: 8. The CDR3 totals 14 residues. Germline CDR1 is SGHTS and CDR2 is YDEGEE. CDR3 sequence: CASSTGLVLNEQFF. The CDR3 DNA reads TGTGCCAGCAGCACCGGACTAGTTCTTAATGAGCAGTTCTTC.

The chain recombines TRBV7-3 with TRBJ2-7; 7 positions agree with TRBD2. The CDR3 is made up of 14 amino acids. V dropped 6 bases and J dropped 5; count of bases not matched to a gene: 10. Germline V gene lookup returns CDR1 SGHTA and CDR2 FQGTGA. CDR3 bases: TGTGCCAGCAGTCGCGGGGGATCCTCGAACGAGCAGTACTTC. Translation gives CASSRGGSSNEQYF.

The chain employs TRBV27 and TRBJ1-6; D gene ambiguous. Trimming shortened V by 3 bases and J by 7 bases, and 10 bases separated the two germline ends. CDR3 length: 14 residues. Germline V gene data show CDR1 as MNHEY and CDR2 as SMNVEV (reference sequence). CDR3: CASSFGRNNSPLHF. DNA of the CDR3: TGTGCCAGCAGTTTCGGCCGGAACAATTCACCCCTCCACTTT.

This clone was picked up a small number of times. The limits of the CDR3 on the DNA are not certain, so only TCRdb's listed CDR3 is given. The chain couples TRBV21-1 to TRBJ2-6; TRBD1 is the table's D call, not checked against the DNA. TRBV21-1 is classified as a pseudogene. The CDR3 spans 18 amino acids, including both terminal residues. The chain's CDR3 is CASPPPTAWGSGANVLTF.

The genes are TRBV4-1 and TRBJ1-1, with D unclear. Germline V lookup: CDR1 MGHRA, CDR2 YSYEKL. The CDR3 is 15 residues long. V was clipped by 0 bases and J by 3 bases, with 11 bases between them. In DNA form, the CDR3 reads TGCGCCAGCAGCCAAGAGGGGAAGAGGCACACTGAAGCTTTCTTT. It codes for CASSQEGKRHTEAFF.

The gene calls are TRBV7-9 and TRBJ1-2; TRBD1 matches at 7 bases. CDR3 length equals 15 residues. The trim removed 0 bases at V and 0 bases at J, leaving 1 base unmatched. Germline CDR1 SEHNR, CDR2 FQNEAQ (reference sequence). This chain's CDR3 is CASSLAGGTNYGYTF. In nucleotides, the CDR3 is TGTGCCAGCAGCTTAGCAGGGGGCACTAACTATGGCTACACCTTC.

The chain has TRBV19 and TRBJ1-2, with a tentative D call TRBD1 (6 bases). CDR1 and CDR2 from the germline V gene are LNHDA and SQIVND (reference sequence). With 1 base removed from V and 7 bases from J, the gap between germline ends came to 13 bases. This CDR3 comprises 14 residues. The CDR3 DNA reads as TGTGCCAGTAGTATAGGAGCCAGGGGCGCTGGCTACACCTTC. Its protein is CASSIGARGAGYTF.

The rearrangement uses TRBV7-2 and TRBJ2-5; tentatively, D is TRBD1 (6 bases). V lost 4 bases to trimming and J lost 3 bases, with 21 bases between them. The CDR3 is 17 amino acids. CDR1 and CDR2 (germline): SGHTA, FQGNSA. The CDR3, as DNA: TGTGCCAGCAGCTATCTCCCACTGGGACATTTAGAAGAGACCCAGTACTTC. This gives the protein CASSYLPLGHLEETQYF.

The V and J genes are TRBV11-1 and TRBJ1-1; D is unclear. V lost 2 bases and J lost 2, with 6 bases in between. The CDR3 is 13 residues long. Germline CDR1 and CDR2: SGHAT and FQDESV (reference sequence). This CDR3 reads CASSLRLNTEAFF. As DNA, the CDR3 is TGTGCCAGCAGCTTAAGGTTAAACACTGAAGCTTTCTTT.

The chain carries TRBV18 and TRBJ2-5; 7 bases are shared with TRBD1. The J call may be wrong; the DNA end is better matched by TRBJ2-7. Germline V gives CDR1 KGHSH, CDR2 LQKENI. The CDR3 length is 16 residues. The CDR3 bases are TGTGCCAGCTCACCCGAACACGGGACAGTATCCTACGAGCAGTACTTC. Translation gives CASSPEHGTVSYEQYF.

The CDR3 DNA reads TGTGCCAGCAGACTGACAGGAAACGAGCAGTACTTC. It codes for CASRLTGNEQYF. V usage is TRBV2 and J usage is TRBJ2-7, with D possibly matching TRBD1 (6 bases). The CDR3 sequence is 12 residues long. CDR1 and CDR2 (germline): SNHLY, FYNNEI. Between the trimmed V and J ends, which lost 6 bases and 5 bases, there was a span of 11 bases.

The chain is built from TRBV6-6 and TRBJ2-5; D unresolved. Near its end, the DNA agrees better with TRBJ2-7, so the J call may be wrong. Germline V lookup: CDR1 MNHNY, CDR2 SVGAGI (reference sequence). The CDR3 spans 12 residues. The CDR3, as DNA: TGTGCCAGCAGTTTAAACGGCTACGAGCAGTACTTC. The encoded protein is CASSLNGYEQYF.

The chain carries TRBV14 and TRBJ2-2; 8 positions match TRBD1. J lost 5 bases, V lost 1 base, and 3 bases had no gene match. The CDR3 is 15 amino acids. Per the germline V gene, CDR1 is SGHDN and CDR2 is FVKESK. As DNA, the CDR3 is TGTGCCAGCAGCCAAGTGACAGGGGTTACCGGGGAGCTGTTTTTT. Its translation is CASSQVTGVTGELFF.

The V and J genes are TRBV6-5 and TRBJ2-3; no firm D call. Looked up from germline, CDR1 is MNHEY and CDR2 is SVGAGI. CDR3 length: 15 residues. V shed 5 bases and J shed 6 bases, with 18 bases lying between them. CDR3 sequence reads: CASSRSAARQDTQYF. For the CDR3, the DNA is TGTGCCAGCAGTCGGTCGGCAGCCCGTCAGGATACGCAGTATTTT.

The chain links TRBV7-9 to TRBJ1-3; D is perhaps TRBD1 (5 bases). The CDR3 is 15 amino acids. The germline V gene encodes CDR1 SEHNR and CDR2 FQNEAQ (reference sequence). The germline V and J ends were trimmed by 1 base and 0 bases, with 7 bases remaining between them. The CDR3 here is CASSLEQGSGNTIYF. CDR3 sequence (DNA): TGTGCCAGCAGCTTAGAGCAGGGCTCTGGAAACACCATATATTTT.

J is TRBJ2-5 and V is TRBV15; 8 bases agree with TRBD1. CDR3 length equals 15 residues. Looked up from germline, CDR1 is LNHNV and CDR2 is YYDKDF (reference sequence). V lost 1 base and J lost 5; bases outside the gene matches: 6. The CDR3 loop reads CATSRAGTGMETQYF. DNA of the CDR3: TGTGCCACCAGCAGAGCTGGGACAGGTATGGAGACCCAGTACTTC.

The gene calls are TRBV16 and TRBJ2-3; TRBD2 is a possible D gene (6 bases). The CDR3 consists of 17 residues. The V gene's germline CDR1 is KGHSY and CDR2 FQNENV. Trimming took 0 bases from V and 3 from J, leaving 16 bases between them. CDR3 in DNA: TGTGCCAGCAGCCAATCCGGGGGAATCCGCCCTACAGATACGCAGTATTTT. Encoded protein: CASSQSGGIRPTDTQYF.

In nucleotides, the CDR3 is TGTGCTAGTGGGACTGGAAACACCATATATTTT. Protein product: CASGTGNTIYF. V gene TRBV12-5 combines with J gene TRBJ1-3; D gene uncertain. CDR3 length: 11 amino acids. Trimming cost V 6 bases and J 2 bases, with 2 bases left between them. Per the germline V gene, CDR1 is LGHNT and CDR2 is FRNRAP.

The rearrangement links TRBV25-1 to TRBJ2-3; possibly TRBD1 or TRBD2 for D (5 bases each). The V end was cut by 0 bases, the J end by 1 base, with 11 bases between. The CDR3 contains 16 residues. Per germline, CDR1 MGHDK and CDR2 SYGVNS. Here the CDR3 reads CASSEYSRDRTDTQYF. The CDR3 DNA is TGTGCCAGCAGTGAATATAGTCGGGACCGCACAGATACGCAGTATTTT.

The chain joins TRBV14 to TRBJ1-5; 8 bases agree with TRBD1. This CDR3 has 13 residues. CDR1 SGHDN and CDR2 FVKESK come from the germline V gene. Unmatched junction bases numbered 8, after V lost 5 bases and J lost 11 bases. CDR3 in amino acids: CASSKGQGTAQHF. The CDR3 DNA reads TGTGCCAGCAGCAAAGGACAGGGAACGGCCCAGCATTTT.

The chain is built from TRBV7-3 and TRBJ2-2; D unresolved. V was clipped by 1 base and J by 0 bases, with 3 bases between them. The CDR3 is 14 residues long. The germline V gene has CDR1 SGHTA and CDR2 FQGTGA. The CDR3 coding sequence is TGTGCCAGCAGCTTAAACCCGAACACCGGGGAGCTGTTTTTT. Protein sequence: CASSLNPNTGELFF.

V usage is TRBV7-2 and J usage is TRBJ1-4, with 8 bases identical to TRBD1. Trimming removed 5 bases from V and 7 bases from J; junction bases left unmatched: 12. Germline V CDR1 and CDR2: SGHTA, FQGNSA. The CDR3 is made up of 16 amino acids. The CDR3 coding sequence is TGTGCCAGCAGCCTAAAAGGACAGGGTTGGATTGAAAAACTGTTTTTT. Translation: CASSLKGQGWIEKLFF.

J is TRBJ1-1 and V is TRBV18; 12 bases line up with TRBD1. The CDR3 runs to 14 residues. CDR1 is KGHSH and CDR2 is LQKENI in the germline V gene. Trimming removed 5 bases from V and 5 bases from J; junction bases left unmatched: 3. CDR3 sequence: CASSGTGGETEAFF. As DNA, the CDR3 is TGTGCCAGCTCAGGGACAGGGGGCGAGACTGAAGCTTTCTTT.

The rearrangement links TRBV5-5 to TRBJ2-7, with D possibly matching TRBD2 (6 bases). The CDR3 sequence is 19 residues long. Per the germline V gene, CDR1 is SGHKS and CDR2 is YYEKEE (reference sequence). V lost 6 bases, J lost 1 base, and 29 bases lay in between. As DNA, the CDR3 is TGTGCCAGCATCCTATTAACACCTCAGGAGGGAGTGGGGTCCTACGAGCAGTACTTC. Translation: CASILLTPQEGVGSYEQYF.

The chain has TRBV11-2 and TRBJ2-7, with 7 bases matching TRBD2. The CDR3 has 15 residues. Losses at the gene ends were 7 bases for V and 4 bases for J; bases not matched to a gene: 13. Germline assignment: CDR1 SGHAT and CDR2 FQNNGV. The chain's CDR3 is CASNNPWDYGYEQYF. For the CDR3, the DNA is TGTGCCAGCAACAACCCCTGGGACTATGGTTACGAGCAGTACTTC.

This clone was seen only a few times. V and J are TRBV29-1 and TRBJ2-5; 9 positions match TRBD1. Germline values: CDR1 SQVTM, CDR2 ANQGSEA. Losses at the gene ends were 7 bases for V and 5 bases for J; bases not matched to a gene: 5. The CDR3 extends over 12 amino acids. As DNA, the CDR3 is TGCAGCGGAACAGGGGGCGTTGAGACCCAGTACTTC. Residues: CSGTGGVETQYF.